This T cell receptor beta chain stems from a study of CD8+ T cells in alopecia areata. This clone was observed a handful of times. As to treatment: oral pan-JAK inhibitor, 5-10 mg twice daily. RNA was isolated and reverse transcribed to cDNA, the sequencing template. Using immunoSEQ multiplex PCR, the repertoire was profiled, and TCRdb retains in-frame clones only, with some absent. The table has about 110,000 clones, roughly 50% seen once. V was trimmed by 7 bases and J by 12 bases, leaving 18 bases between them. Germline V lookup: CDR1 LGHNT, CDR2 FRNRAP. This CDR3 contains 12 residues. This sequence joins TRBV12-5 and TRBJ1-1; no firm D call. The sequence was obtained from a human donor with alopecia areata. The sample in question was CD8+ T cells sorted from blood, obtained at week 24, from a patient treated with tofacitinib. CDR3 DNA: TGTGCTAGTGCCCACGTCCCTTCCTCGTCTTTCTTT. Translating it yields CASAHVPSSSFF.